The clone carrying this T cell receptor (beta chain) was picked up one time. The antigen remains unidentified. Only in-frame clones appear in the TCRdb table, and some are missing; sequencing was by immunoSEQ multiplex PCR. Counted here are hundreds of thousands of clones, nearly 90% occurring once; the ten biggest clones make up approximately 2.5%. Stated treatment: 15 to 20 received Ad26.COV2.S at low or high dose, single or two shots; about 5 received placebo; per-sample allocation not given. Sampling was done on day 63 after the first vaccine or placebo injection. Donation came from an adult in Boston who was aged 18-55 years. This sample was included in a study of Ad26.COV2.S vaccination and SARS-CoV-2 variants. Points from the study as a whole: Post-vaccination breadth of spike-specific CD8+ and CD4+ T cell responses was reportedly substantial.

The sequencing used peripheral blood, collected in a trial of Ad26.COV2.S vaccine versus placebo. This receptor was taken from a person between 18 and 60 years old who received the Ad26.COV2.S COVID-19 vaccine or a placebo.

The CDR3 sequence is CASSMRGQGEEKLFF. As DNA, the CDR3 is TGTGCCAGTAGTATGCGGGGACAGGGTGAGGAAAAACTGTTTTTT. This rearrangement joins TRBV19 to TRBJ1-4, with TRBD1 matching over 9 bases. CDR1 LNHDA and CDR2 SQIVND come from the germline V gene (reference sequence). J was trimmed by 8 bases and V by 3 bases; bases with no gene match: 7. The CDR3 covers 15 residues.